Below, one TCR beta chain is given with its context. No antigen is known for it. All TRB cDNA libraries came from 5' RACE performed with UMI labels. No DNA is given; TCRdb re-called the 5' RACE reads and lists each CDR3 protein once. Its table lists about 50,000 distinct CDR3 sequences. The data were obtained in a study of CXCR3-negative and CXCR3-positive naive CD8 T cells. Naive CD8+ T lymphocytes were specified as CD45RO-CCR7+CD27+CD95-. Study findings and constraints: Diversity was high in both naive subsets and much lower in memory cells. Naive cells, whether CXCR3-negative or CXCR3-positive, had similar TRBV-TRBJ usage, while memory cells differed.

There are 16 residues in the CDR3. The germline CDR1 and CDR2 sequences are MDHEN and SYDVKM. V gene TRBV28 combines with J gene TRBJ2-3; TCRdb calls TRBD1, which cannot be checked without DNA. This sequence was found in a human donor in good health. Some clones in this sample may be carry-over from other donors' samples. The sample was naive CXCR3- CD8+ T cells from blood. The subset was: CD45RO-CCR7+CD27+CD95- naive CD8+ T cells lacking CXCR3 (TNR3-). The CDR3: CASSRRGGYSTDTQYF. The variable domain in full, with the rest retrieved from reference TRBV28 and TRBJ2-3, is DVKVTQSSRYLVKRTGEKVFLECVQDMDHENMFWYRQDPGLGLRLIYFSYDVKMKEKGDIPEGYSVSREKKERFSLILESASTNQTSMYLCASSRRGGYSTDTQYFGPGTRLTVL.